This T cell receptor beta chain was found in a study of blood T cell repertoires in COVID-19. This clone was seen a single time. V was shortened by 9 bases and J by 6 bases, with 18 bases between the two germline ends. This CDR3 spans 13 amino acids. Germline V gene sequence: CDR1 SNHLY, CDR2 FYNNEI. TCRdb keeps only in-frame clones here, not all; method: immunoSEQ multiplex PCR. The table lists fewer than 500,000 clones, approximately 90% of them singletons. Material: peripheral blood. The TCR originated in a man younger than 35 with COVID-19, enrolled during active disease. The chain has TRBV2 and TRBJ2-7, with D possibly being TRBD2 (5 bases). The DNA for the CDR3 is TGTGCCAGATCCCGTTACGAGGGTAGCGAGCAGTACTTC. Protein sequence: CARSRYEGSEQYF.